One sample yielded the 22 T cell receptor beta chains listed below, sequenced in a study of neurological immune-mediated disorders. TCRdb independently ran MiXCR on the 5' RACE reads; one entry per CDR3 protein. The table includes 20,000 to 30,000 distinct CDR3 sequences, 10% to 15% detected once. Source material: PBMCs. The receptors were gathered from a woman aged 55-70 years with HTLV-1-associated myelopathy (HAM/TSP).

This clonotype was seen repeatedly, ten times or more. This rearrangement joins TRBV5-1 to TRBJ2-1; 8 bases align to TRBD2. The CDR3 runs to 16 residues. Looked up from germline, CDR1 is SGHRS and CDR2 is YFSETQ. With V trimmed by 2 bases and J by 0 bases, 4 bases remained unmatched. The CDR3 sequence: CASSFVAGSSYNEQFF. CDR3 nucleotides: TGCGCCAGCAGCTTCGTAGCGGGGAGCTCCTACAATGAGCAGTTCTTC.

This clonotype was counted between two and nine times. This rearrangement joins TRBV20-1 to TRBJ1-1, with a possible D match to TRBD1 (5 bases). The germline V gene encodes CDR1 DFQATT and CDR2 SNEGSKA (reference sequence). The V gene lost 6 bases and the J gene lost 5 bases, with 16 bases spanning the gap. There are 13 residues in the CDR3. The CDR3 reads CSARTGLTTEAFF. The CDR3 DNA reads as TGCAGTGCCAGAACAGGTTTGACGACTGAAGCTTTCTTT.

This clonotype was picked up many times. This chain uses TRBV12-3 or TRBV12-4 with TRBJ2-2; maybe TRBD1 (6 bases). V gave up 2 bases and J gave up 1 base, with 8 bases separating them. The CDR3 is 15 residues long. The CDR3 loop reads CASSLPGQNTGELFF. Written as DNA, the CDR3 is TGTGCCAGCAGTTTACCGGGACAGAACACCGGGGAGCTGTTTTTT.

This clonotype was seen ten or more times. The CDR3 sequence: CSARGPPAGETYEQYF. For the CDR3, the DNA is TGCAGTGCTAGAGGCCCTCCAGCGGGGGAGACCTACGAGCAGTACTTC. The rearrangement uses TRBV20-1 and TRBJ2-7, with TRBD2 matching 8 bases. The germline CDR1 and CDR2 sequences are DFQATT and SNEGSKA (reference sequence). The CDR3 runs 16 residues. V was pared by 1 base and J by 2 bases, with 10 bases of the junction left unmatched.

The rearrangement links TRBV24-1 to TRBJ2-1; 8 bases are shared with TRBD1. Per the germline V gene, CDR1 is KGHDR and CDR2 is SFDVKD. V lost 4 bases to trimming and J lost 9 bases; unmatched junction nucleotides: 16. The CDR3 is 17 amino acids. CDR3 residues: CATSDTAGTHRGTEQFF. The CDR3 coding sequence is TGTGCCACCAGTGACACTGCTGGGACCCACAGGGGGACTGAGCAGTTCTTC.

In this sample, this clonotype turned up many times. The CDR3 bases are TGTGCCACCAGTGAGGCGGGAGAGCAGTTCTTC. Protein: CATSEAGEQFF. This chain links TRBV24-1 with TRBJ2-1; D perhaps matches TRBD2 (6 bases). Trimming left V 4 bases short and J 10 bases short, with 7 bases between. Germline CDR1 and CDR2: KGHDR and SFDVKD. CDR3 length: 11 residues.

This clonotype was counted ten times or more. The chain couples TRBV20-1 to TRBJ1-5; 8 nucleotides agree with TRBD1. Germline V gene data show CDR1 as DFQATT and CDR2 as SNEGSKA (reference sequence). The CDR3 is made up of 13 amino acids. The ends lost 5 bases at V and 1 base at J; junction bases unmatched: 1. The CDR3 DNA is TGCAGTGCTCGACAGGGGAGCAATCAGCCCCAGCATTTT. Translation gives CSARQGSNQPQHF.

This clonotype came up many times. The chain recombines TRBV20-1 with TRBJ1-4; D unresolved. The CDR3 loop spans 13 amino acids. The germline gives CDR1 DFQATT, CDR2 SNEGSKA (reference sequence). Trimming removed 2 bases at V and 6 bases at J, with 10 bases between. The CDR3 coding sequence is TGCAGTGCTAGAACGGGAGCTTATGAAAAACTGTTTTTT. It translates to CSARTGAYEKLFF.

This clonotype showed up many times. This sequence joins TRBV7-9 and TRBJ2-3; unclear D gene. V shed 3 bases and J shed 0 bases, with 7 bases lying between them. The CDR3 totals 14 residues. The germline V gene has CDR1 SEHNR and CDR2 FQNEAQ (reference sequence). CDR3 nucleotide sequence: TGTGCCAGCAGCTTTGGCCAGAGCACAGATACGCAGTATTTT. Its translation is CASSFGQSTDTQYF.

This clonotype was found many times. The chain joins TRBV20-1 to TRBJ2-2; D is perhaps TRBD1 (6 bases). Germline V CDR1 and CDR2: DFQATT, SNEGSKA (reference sequence). The CDR3 length is 15 residues. V gave up 3 bases and J gave up 3 bases, with 14 bases separating them. CDR3 protein: CSASYTGWDTGELFF. CDR3 bases: TGCAGTGCTAGCTATACAGGGTGGGACACCGGGGAGCTGTTTTTT.

This clonotype was counted many times. The chain employs TRBV5-6 and TRBJ1-1; D may be TRBD1 (5 bases). Germline V gene sequence: CDR1 SGHDT, CDR2 YYEEEE. CDR3 length: 14 amino acids. V dropped 0 bases and J dropped 4 bases, with 10 bases sitting between them. DNA for the CDR3: TGTGCCAGCAGCTTGGGGGGCCGTGGCACTGAAGCTTTCTTT. Protein product: CASSLGGRGTEAFF.

This clonotype has at least ten counts. The rearrangement uses TRBV20-1 and TRBJ2-2, with TRBD2 matching 14 bases. CDR1 DFQATT and CDR2 SNEGSKA come from the germline V gene (reference sequence). The CDR3 is made up of 18 amino acids. The V and J ends lost 1 base and 2 bases, in that order; junction bases with no gene match: 6. CDR3 residues: CSARAGTSGRGNTGELFF. CDR3 sequence (DNA): TGCAGTGCTAGAGCCGGGACTAGCGGGAGAGGTAACACCGGGGAGCTGTTTTTT.

In its sample, this clonotype was seen many times. CDR3 region: CATSTERGTGWSYF. The DNA for the CDR3 is TGTGCCACCAGCACTGAGCGGGGGACAGGGTGGTCGTACTTC. This rearrangement joins TRBV15 to TRBJ2-7; TRBD1 is a possible D gene (9 bases). V lost 4 bases and J 12 bases, leaving 22 bases between the germline ends. Germline CDR1 and CDR2: LNHNV and YYDKDF (reference sequence). This CDR3 has 14 amino acids.

The CDR3 region is CASSPYGGEQTYEQYF. The CDR3 DNA sequence: TGTGCCAGCAGCCCCTATGGCGGGGAGCAAACCTACGAGCAGTACTTC. This chain connects TRBV11-2 to TRBJ2-7, with a possible D match to TRBD2 (6 bases). The CDR3 extends over 16 amino acids. Germline assignment: CDR1 SGHAT and CDR2 FQNNGV. Trimming shortened V by 5 bases and J by 2 bases, and 19 bases separated the two germline ends.

The V gene is TRBV10-3, the J gene TRBJ2-1; D uncertain. Trimming pared 9 bases from V and 5 bases from J, leaving 11 bases between. The CDR3 contains 12 residues. CDR1 is ENHRY and CDR2 is SYGVKD in the germline V gene. The CDR3 spells CAIGKGNNEQFF. As DNA, the CDR3 is TGTGCCATAGGGAAAGGGAACAATGAGCAGTTCTTC.

Turning to this clonotype: This is likely a read error, given that the CDR3 carries no conserved phenylalanine or tryptophan at its end. V gene TRBV3-1 combines with J gene TRBJ2-7; D uncertain. The CDR3 totals 13 residues. Germline V gives CDR1 LGHDT, CDR2 YNNKEL (reference sequence). This CDR3 is CVSSQDITVEQYL. The CDR3 region has the DNA TGTGTCAGCAGCCAAGATATCACAGTCGAGCAGTACCTC.

Ten or more counts support this clonotype. This sequence joins TRBV29-1 and TRBJ1-5, with unresolved D. V lost 4 bases and J lost 9, with 4 bases in between. The V gene's germline CDR1 is SQVTM and CDR2 ANQGSEA. The CDR3 has 9 amino acids. The CDR3 sequence is CSVGVPQHF. The CDR3 DNA reads as TGCAGCGTTGGGGTGCCCCAGCATTTT. Full variable domain (missing parts from reference TRBV29-1 and TRBJ1-5): SAVISQKPSRDICQRGTSLTIQCQVDSQVTMMFWYRQQPGQSLTLIATANQGSEATYESGFVIDKFPISRPNLTFSTLTVSNMSPEDSSIYLCSVGVPQHFGDGTRLSIL.

This clonotype was observed many times. V is TRBV5-1 and J is TRBJ2-2; 10 positions agree with TRBD2. This CDR3 has 17 residues. The trim removed 0 bases at V and 9 bases at J, leaving 11 bases unmatched. Germline-derived CDR1 and CDR2 are SGHRS and YFSETQ. The CDR3 is CASSLVPSGSTRWELFF. CDR3 coding DNA: TGCGCCAGCAGCTTGGTCCCTAGCGGGAGTACGAGGTGGGAGCTGTTTTTT. The whole variable domain, filled in from reference TRBV5-1 and TRBJ2-2, reads KAGVTQTPRYLIKTRGQQVTLSCSPISGHRSVSWYQQTPGQGLQFLFEYFSETQRNKGNFPGRFSGRQFSNSRSEMNVSTLELGDSALYLCASSLVPSGSTRWELFFGEGSRLTVL.

This clonotype was counted many times. Here the CDR3 DNA reads TGCGCCCGCCGGCTGGGCTCTGTCGGGGAGCTGTTTTTT. Encoded protein: CARRLGSVGELFF. This chain links TRBV10-1 with TRBJ2-2; D gene uncertain. Per germline, CDR1 WNHNN and CDR2 SYGVQD (reference sequence). The germline V and J ends were trimmed by 11 bases and 7 bases, with 17 bases remaining between them. The CDR3 runs to 13 residues.

Many counts were recorded for this clonotype. The chain links TRBV2 to TRBJ2-4, with 7 bases lining up with TRBD1. The V segment lost 1 base and the J segment 1 base; nucleotides outside the gene matches: 13. Germline V gene sequence: CDR1 SNHLY, CDR2 FYNNEI. The CDR3 is made up of 19 amino acids. CDR3 protein: CASSEDRGTSDAAKNIQYF. The CDR3 nucleotides are TGTGCCAGCAGTGAAGACAGGGGAACATCCGATGCTGCCAAAAACATTCAGTACTTC.

This clonotype was picked up many times. The genes are TRBV27 and TRBJ1-4, with a possible D match to TRBD1 (6 bases). The CDR3 is 14 residues long. Germline CDR1 is MNHEY and CDR2 is SMNVEV (reference sequence). The V end lost 2 bases, the J end lost 3 bases, and 7 bases lay between the germline ends. The DNA of the CDR3 is TGTGCCAGCAGTTTAGGACAGCCTAATGAAAAACTGTTTTTT. Translation: CASSLGQPNEKLFF.

This clonotype came up many times. The CDR3 DNA reads TGTGCCAGCAGCTTGGGGCCAAGGAACGAGCAGTACTTC. It codes for CASSLGPRNEQYF. The V gene is TRBV5-5, the J gene TRBJ2-7; D gene uncertain. Per germline, CDR1 SGHKS and CDR2 YYEKEE (reference sequence). CDR3 length equals 13 residues. V was shortened by 0 bases and J by 5 bases, with 9 bases between the two germline ends. Filled out from reference TRBV5-5 and TRBJ2-7, the complete variable domain reads DAGVTQSPTHLIKTRGQQVTLRCSPISGHKSVSWYQQVLGQGPQFIFQYYEKEERGRGNFPDRFSARQFPNYSSELNVNALLLGDSALYLCASSLGPRNEQYFGPGTRLTVT.